A single sample gave rise to the 27 T cell receptor beta chains below, sequenced in a study of T cells in Graves' hyperthyroidism and ophthalmopathy. TCR beta CDR3 regions were amplified from RNA. HTBI primers were used for first-round RT-PCR of the TCR CDR3. TCRdb re-called the multiplex PCR reads with MiXCR, one entry per CDR3 protein. The sample has a few hundred thousand distinct CDR3 sequences; roughly 18% are singletons. The sequencing sample was made of blood. The receptors were gathered from a woman in her fifties or sixties with Graves' hyperthyroidism.

In its sample, this clonotype was seen many times. The chain has TRBV13 and TRBJ2-3; 9 bases line up with TRBD1. Germline trimming cut 5 bases from V and 3 bases from J; bases unmatched to any gene: 6. The CDR3 totals 15 residues. Germline CDR1 is PRHDT and CDR2 is FYEKMQ (reference sequence). The chain's CDR3 is CASSSLGQGTDTQYF. The CDR3 coding sequence is TGTGCCAGCAGCAGTCTCGGACAGGGGACAGATACGCAGTATTTT. Variable domain in full (rest from reference TRBV13 and TRBJ2-3): AAGVIQSPRHLIKEKRETATLKCYPIPRHDTVYWYQQGPGQDPQFLISFYEKMQSDKGSIPDRFSAQQFSDYHSELNMSSLELGDSALYFCASSSLGQGTDTQYFGPGTRLTVL.

The chain joins TRBV19 to TRBJ2-1; D not certain. Looked up from germline, CDR1 is LNHDA and CDR2 is SQIVND (reference sequence). There are 12 residues in the CDR3. V lost 3 bases to trimming and J lost 9 bases, with 9 bases between them. The CDR3 is CASSMGNGEQFF. Here the CDR3 DNA reads TGTGCCAGTAGTATGGGGAACGGTGAGCAGTTCTTC.

The chain employs TRBV5-1 and TRBJ1-1; D is possibly TRBD1 (6 bases). V was shortened by 3 bases and J by 3 bases, with 9 bases between the two germline ends. This CDR3 has 13 residues. Per the germline V gene, CDR1 is SGHRS and CDR2 is YFSETQ. CDR3 in amino acids: CASSWGRDTEAFF. The CDR3 coding sequence is TGCGCCAGCAGCTGGGGGCGGGACACTGAAGCTTTCTTT.

A few counts support this clonotype. This chain uses TRBV27 with TRBJ1-1; 8 positions match TRBD1. The germline CDR1 and CDR2 sequences are MNHEY and SMNVEV (reference sequence). The CDR3 consists of 17 residues. The V and J ends lost 4 bases and 6 bases, in that order; junction bases with no gene match: 16. CDR3 coding DNA: TGTGCCAGCAGTTACCAGGTCCGGACAGGGCGGGTGTCTGAAGCTTTCTTT. It specifies CASSYQVRTGRVSEAFF.

There are many counts of this clonotype. The V and J genes are TRBV20-1 and TRBJ2-7; 8 bases align to TRBD2. V lost 0 bases, J lost 2 bases, and 6 bases stayed unmatched. This CDR3 region has 15 residues. The germline V gene has CDR1 DFQATT and CDR2 SNEGSKA (reference sequence). This chain's CDR3 is CSARDAGGSAYEQYF. The CDR3 nucleotides are TGCAGTGCTAGAGACGCGGGAGGTTCCGCCTACGAGCAGTACTTC.

Only a few counts were recorded for this clonotype. The chain has TRBV20-1 and TRBJ2-7; tentatively, D is TRBD1 (6 bases). This CDR3 spans 13 amino acids. The ends were cut back, 3 bases at V and 8 bases at J, with 17 bases in the middle. Germline V gene data show CDR1 as DFQATT and CDR2 as SNEGSKA (reference sequence). CDR3 sequence reads: CSASPQGEDQQYF. CDR3 nucleotides: TGCAGTGCTAGTCCACAGGGTGAGGACCAGCAGTACTTC.

This clonotype was seen more than once but under ten times. This chain uses TRBV20-1 with TRBJ2-1; 7 nucleotides line up with TRBD2. The V gene end was trimmed by 7 bases and the J gene end by 2 bases; junction bases not matched to a gene: 2. In germline, CDR1 is DFQATT, CDR2 SNEGSKA (reference sequence). CDR3 length equals 12 residues. The CDR3 DNA is TGCAGTGTGGGGGGGGCCTACAATGAGCAGTTCTTC. Protein: CSVGGAYNEQFF.

V is TRBV7-2 and J is TRBJ2-7; TRBD2 aligns across 12 bases. This CDR3 contains 17 residues. The germline gives CDR1 SGHTA, CDR2 FQGNSA. V lost 5 bases and J lost 2; bases outside the gene matches: 10. The DNA of the CDR3 is TGTGCCAGCAGCGAAAACTCACTAGCGGGAGGAACCTACGAGCAGTACTTC. Translation: CASSENSLAGGTYEQYF.

The chain uses TRBV10-3 and TRBJ1-1; a possible D gene is TRBD1 (5 bases). Germline V gives CDR1 ENHRY, CDR2 SYGVKD. The CDR3 is 15 amino acids. V gave up 3 bases and J gave up 0 bases, with 11 bases separating them. The CDR3 loop reads CAISDTGQLNTEAFF. CDR3 in DNA: TGTGCCATCAGTGACACCGGACAATTGAACACTGAAGCTTTCTTT.

This chain uses TRBV3-1 with TRBJ2-3; the D gene is possibly TRBD1 (5 bases). The germline V and J ends were trimmed by 8 bases and 0 bases, with 12 bases remaining between them. The CDR3 runs 14 residues. From germline, CDR1 is LGHDT and CDR2 YNNKEL (reference sequence). The CDR3: CASVRVPSTDTQYF. The CDR3 DNA is TGTGCCAGCGTCAGGGTACCTAGCACAGATACGCAGTATTTT.

This clonotype came up many times. The gene calls are TRBV27 and TRBJ2-7, with D maybe TRBD2 (5 bases). Per the germline V gene, CDR1 is MNHEY and CDR2 is SMNVEV (reference sequence). The CDR3 spans 13 residues. V lost 5 bases and J 3 bases, leaving 11 bases between the germline ends. Here the CDR3 DNA reads TGTGCCAGCAGTGTAACTAGGAACTACGAGCAGTACTTC. Its protein product is CASSVTRNYEQYF.

Many counts were recorded for this clonotype. The chain joins TRBV18 to TRBJ1-2, with D hard to call. The CDR3 spans 13 residues. V shed 0 bases and J shed 6 bases, with 8 bases lying between them. Germline CDR1 KGHSH, CDR2 LQKENI. CDR3 loop: CASSPPTPDGYTF. CDR3 bases: TGTGCCAGCTCACCACCGACGCCGGATGGCTACACCTTC.

In this sample, this clonotype turned up once. Since a much larger clone is just one base distant, this may be a read error. J is TRBJ1-5 and V is TRBV27; tentatively, D is TRBD1 (5 bases). V lost 3 bases and J lost 7, with 13 bases in between. CDR1 is MNHEY and CDR2 is SMNVEV in the germline V gene (reference sequence). The CDR3 runs to 14 residues. CDR3: CASSFVGVLQPQHF. Here the CDR3 DNA reads TGTGCCAGCAGTTTTGTGGGGGTATTGCAGCCCCAGCATTTT.

This clonotype was detected ten times or more. The chain links TRBV12-3 or TRBV12-4 to TRBJ2-1, with 9 bases matching TRBD2. The junction had 11 bases not matched to a gene; V was cut back by 6 bases and J by 8 bases. The length of the CDR3 is 15 residues. The CDR3 DNA reads TGTGCCAGCAGCGCACGAGGGACTAGCATCGATGAGCAGTTCTTC. It specifies CASSARGTSIDEQFF.

The chain uses TRBV9 and TRBJ2-3; the D gene is possibly TRBD1 (7 bases). CDR1 is SGDLS, CDR2 YYNGEE, per germline. V was trimmed by 0 bases and J by 4 bases, leaving 15 bases between them. CDR3 length equals 16 residues. The CDR3 loop is CASSVGRGRMADTQYF. CDR3 coding DNA: TGTGCCAGCAGCGTAGGCAGGGGGAGGATGGCAGATACGCAGTATTTT.

In its sample, this clonotype was seen many times. The chain couples TRBV9 to TRBJ2-7; 7 bases align to TRBD1. Trimming took 0 bases from V and 5 from J; bases not matched to a gene: 5. The length of the CDR3 is 14 residues. The V gene's germline CDR1 is SGDLS and CDR2 YYNGEE. CDR3 nucleotide sequence: TGTGCCAGCAGCGTAGGGCACAGGGGTCACGAGCAGTACGTC. As protein: CASSVGHRGHEQYV.

This chain links TRBV2 with TRBJ1-5, with a weak D call TRBD1 (5 bases). This CDR3 is 13 amino acids long. Germline assignment: CDR1 SNHLY and CDR2 FYNNEI. Trimming stripped 4 bases from V and 5 bases from J, with 9 bases between. The DNA for the CDR3 is TGTGCCAGCAGTGGATGGGGGGATCAGCCCCAGCATTTT. This encodes CASSGWGDQPQHF.

This clonotype has just one count. The chain joins TRBV7-9 to TRBJ2-3; 7 positions match TRBD2. V trimming: 4 bases; J trimming: 0 bases; junction bases outside the gene matches: 7. CDR1 is SEHNR and CDR2 is FQNEAQ in the germline V gene (reference sequence). This CDR3 has 16 amino acids. This chain's CDR3 is CASSWGRATSTDTQYF. The CDR3 DNA reads as TGTGCCAGCAGCTGGGGGAGGGCCACTAGCACAGATACGCAGTATTTT. The full variable domain, completed using reference TRBV7-9 and TRBJ2-3, is DTGVSQNPRHKITKRGQNVTFRCDPISEHNRLYWYRQTLGQGPEFLTYFQNEAQLEKSRLLSDRFSAERPKGSFSTLEIQRTEQGDSAMYLCASSWGRATSTDTQYFGPGTRLTVL.

Only a few counts were recorded for this clonotype. J is TRBJ2-5 and V is TRBV6-1, with 7 bases fitting TRBD2. Trimming at V came to 5 bases and at J to 6 bases, leaving 9 bases not matched to a gene. The germline V gene encodes CDR1 MNHNS and CDR2 SASEGT. This CDR3 is built from 14 residues. The CDR3 is CASSYWGEGQTQYF. The DNA for the CDR3 is TGTGCCAGCAGTTATTGGGGGGAGGGACAGACCCAGTACTTC.

This clonotype came up many times. The DNA of the CDR3 is TGTGCCTGCCCCTTCGGAGGGGCAGGGGGTACAGGGGCCAACGTCCTGACTTTC. Translation gives CACPFGGAGGTGANVLTF. The J gene is TRBJ2-6, the V gene TRBV30, with D maybe TRBD1 (7 bases). This CDR3 has 18 amino acids. V was cut by 6 bases and J by 4 bases, with 25 bases left in between. Germline V lookup: CDR1 GTSNPN, CDR2 SVGIG (reference sequence).

This clonotype occurred many times. The chain links TRBV28 to TRBJ1-5; no clear D. The V end was cut by 3 bases, the J end by 4 bases, with 10 bases between. The germline gives CDR1 MDHEN, CDR2 SYDVKM. The length of the CDR3 is 14 residues. The CDR3 DNA reads TGTGCCAGCAGTTTTTACGATACTAATCAGCCCCAGCATTTT. This codes for CASSFYDTNQPQHF.

This clonotype was seen more than once but under ten times. The chain employs TRBV7-9 and TRBJ2-5, with D perhaps matching TRBD1 (6 bases). The CDR3 has 12 residues. Germline-derived CDR1 and CDR2 are SEHNR and FQNEAQ (reference sequence). V was clipped by 4 bases and J by 5 bases, with 8 bases between them. The CDR3 coding sequence is TGTGCCAGCAGCTCGCAGGGGGAGACCCAGTACTTC. This gives the protein CASSSQGETQYF.

This clonotype occurred a few times. The chain combines TRBV12-3 or TRBV12-4 with TRBJ2-1; D not certain. The CDR3 contains 14 residues. The germline V and J ends were trimmed by 3 bases and 5 bases, with 11 bases remaining between them. The DNA for the CDR3 is TGTGCCAGCAGTTTGGCAAGAGCTAACAATGAGCAGTTCTTC. Its translation is CASSLARANNEQFF.

The V gene is TRBV5-1, the J gene TRBJ2-4, with 7 bases identical to TRBD1. CDR1 SGHRS and CDR2 YFSETQ come from the germline V gene. V shed 6 bases, J shed 0 bases, and the junction held 3 bases outside the gene matches. The CDR3 totals 14 residues. The CDR3 reads CASKTGLAKNIQYF. In DNA, the CDR3 is TGCGCCAGCAAGACAGGGCTAGCCAAAAACATTCAGTACTTC.

This clonotype was seen only a few times. The chain joins TRBV11-2 to TRBJ2-7; D remains ambiguous. This CDR3 contains 17 residues. Deletions cut 0 bases from V and 3 bases from J, with 18 bases between. Germline V CDR1 and CDR2: SGHAT, FQNNGV. The CDR3 sequence is CASSLEGARPEFYEQYF. CDR3 nucleotides: TGTGCCAGCAGCTTAGAAGGTGCCCGCCCCGAATTCTACGAGCAGTACTTC.

About this clonotype itself: One end of the junction varies from germline; a read error may be responsible. The V gene is TRBV5-1, the J gene TRBJ2-2; 9 bases map to TRBD1. CDR1 is SGHRS and CDR2 is YFSETQ in the germline V gene. CDR3 length equals 14 residues. This CDR3 reads CASSLGTGRGELFF. CDR3 bases: TGTGCCAGCAGCTTGGGGACAGGGCGAGGGGAGCTGTTTTTT.

The chain is built from TRBV2 and TRBJ1-1; a possible D gene is TRBD1 (6 bases). Germline V lookup: CDR1 SNHLY, CDR2 FYNNEI. V was cut by 5 bases and J by 0 bases, with 10 bases left in between. CDR3 length equals 14 residues. The chain's CDR3 is CASSWRDMNTEAFF. Written as DNA, the CDR3 is TGTGCCAGCAGTTGGCGGGACATGAACACTGAAGCTTTCTTT.